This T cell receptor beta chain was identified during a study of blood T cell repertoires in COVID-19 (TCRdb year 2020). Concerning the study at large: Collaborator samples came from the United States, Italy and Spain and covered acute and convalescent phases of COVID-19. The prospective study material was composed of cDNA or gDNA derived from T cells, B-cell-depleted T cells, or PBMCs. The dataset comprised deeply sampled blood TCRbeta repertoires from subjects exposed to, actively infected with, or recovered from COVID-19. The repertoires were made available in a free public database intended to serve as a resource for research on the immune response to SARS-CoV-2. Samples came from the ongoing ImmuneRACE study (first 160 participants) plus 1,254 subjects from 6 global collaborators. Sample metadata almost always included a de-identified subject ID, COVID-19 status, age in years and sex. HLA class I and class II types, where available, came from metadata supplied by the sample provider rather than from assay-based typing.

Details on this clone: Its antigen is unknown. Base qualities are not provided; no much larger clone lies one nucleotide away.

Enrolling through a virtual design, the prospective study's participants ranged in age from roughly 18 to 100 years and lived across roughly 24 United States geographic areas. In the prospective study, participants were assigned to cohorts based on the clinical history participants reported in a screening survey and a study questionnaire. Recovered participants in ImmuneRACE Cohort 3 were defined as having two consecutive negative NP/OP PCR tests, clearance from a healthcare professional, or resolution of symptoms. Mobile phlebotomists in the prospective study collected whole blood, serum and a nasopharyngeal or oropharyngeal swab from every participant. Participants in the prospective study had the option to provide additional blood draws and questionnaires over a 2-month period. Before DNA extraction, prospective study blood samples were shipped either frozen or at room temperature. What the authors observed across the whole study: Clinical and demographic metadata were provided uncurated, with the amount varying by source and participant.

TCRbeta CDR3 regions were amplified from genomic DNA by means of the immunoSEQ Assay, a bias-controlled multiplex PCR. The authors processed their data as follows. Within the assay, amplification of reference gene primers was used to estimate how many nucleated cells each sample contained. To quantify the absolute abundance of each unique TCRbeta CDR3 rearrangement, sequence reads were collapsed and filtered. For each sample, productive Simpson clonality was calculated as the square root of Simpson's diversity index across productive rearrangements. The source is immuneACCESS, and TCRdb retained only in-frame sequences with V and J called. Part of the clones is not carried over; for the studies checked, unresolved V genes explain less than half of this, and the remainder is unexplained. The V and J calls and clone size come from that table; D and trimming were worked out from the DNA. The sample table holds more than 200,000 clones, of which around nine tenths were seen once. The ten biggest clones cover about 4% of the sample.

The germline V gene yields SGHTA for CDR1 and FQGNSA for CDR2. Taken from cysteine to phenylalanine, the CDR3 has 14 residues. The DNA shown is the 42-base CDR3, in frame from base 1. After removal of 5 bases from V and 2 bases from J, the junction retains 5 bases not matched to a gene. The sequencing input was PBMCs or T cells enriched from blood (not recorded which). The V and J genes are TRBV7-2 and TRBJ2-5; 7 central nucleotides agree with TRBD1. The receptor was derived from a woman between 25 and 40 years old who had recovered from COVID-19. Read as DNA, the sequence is TGTGCCAGCAGCGTTGGGACAGCGCAAGAGACCCAGTACTTC. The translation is CASSVGTAQETQYF.